The 3 T cell receptor beta chains in this list originate from one sample, sequenced in a study of identical twins. TCRdb reprocessed the 5' RACE reads with MiXCR, giving one entry per CDR3 protein. The sample lists about 1.7 million distinct CDR3 sequences, about 32% occurring once. The specimen sequenced was cord blood. The origin of the receptors is a newborn girl in good health.

DNA of the CDR3: TGCAGTGCTAATCGCGGAGGCAGCTCCTACAATGAGCAGTTCTTC. Protein: CSANRGGSSYNEQFF. The chain employs TRBV20-1 and TRBJ2-1, with D perhaps matching TRBD2 (5 bases). Germline CDR1 is DFQATT and CDR2 is SNEGSKA (reference sequence). The germline V and J ends were trimmed by 4 bases and 0 bases, with 13 bases remaining between them. There are 15 residues in the CDR3.

This clonotype was detected only a few times. The chain's CDR3 is CASSLWPSLQETQYF. CDR3 DNA sequence: TGTGCCAGCAGTTTATGGCCTAGCCTCCAAGAGACCCAGTACTTC. J is TRBJ2-5 and V is TRBV28, with a possible D match to TRBD2 (5 bases). Per germline, CDR1 MDHEN and CDR2 SYDVKM. The CDR3 consists of 15 residues. The ends were cut back, 0 bases at V and 1 base at J, with 9 bases in the middle.

This chain connects TRBV5-1 to TRBJ2-1; 7 positions agree with TRBD1. The CDR3 is 16 amino acids. Germline CDR1 is SGHRS and CDR2 is YFSETQ. J gave up 4 bases and V 4 bases, and 11 bases lay outside the gene matches. The CDR3 here is CASSRQTGPPYNEQFF. CDR3 coding DNA: TGCGCCAGCAGCAGGCAGACAGGGCCTCCTTACAATGAGCAGTTCTTC.